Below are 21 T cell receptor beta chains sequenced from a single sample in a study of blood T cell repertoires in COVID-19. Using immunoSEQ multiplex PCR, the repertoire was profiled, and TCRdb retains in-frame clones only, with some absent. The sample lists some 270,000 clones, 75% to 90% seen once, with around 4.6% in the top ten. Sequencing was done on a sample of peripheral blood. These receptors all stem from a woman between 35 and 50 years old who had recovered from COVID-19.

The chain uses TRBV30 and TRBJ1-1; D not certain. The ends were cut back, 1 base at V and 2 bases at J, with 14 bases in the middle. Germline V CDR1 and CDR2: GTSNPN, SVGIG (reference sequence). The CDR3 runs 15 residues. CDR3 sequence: CAWSATLGGNTEAFF. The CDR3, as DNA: TGTGCCTGGAGTGCCACACTAGGTGGAAACACTGAAGCTTTCTTT.

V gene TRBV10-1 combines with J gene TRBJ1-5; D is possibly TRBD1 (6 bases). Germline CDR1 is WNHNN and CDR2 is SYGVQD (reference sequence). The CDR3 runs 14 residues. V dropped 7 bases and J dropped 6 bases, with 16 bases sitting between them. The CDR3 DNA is TGCGCCAGCACCGGGACATCCAATGTTCAGCCCCAGCATTTT. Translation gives CASTGTSNVQPQHF.

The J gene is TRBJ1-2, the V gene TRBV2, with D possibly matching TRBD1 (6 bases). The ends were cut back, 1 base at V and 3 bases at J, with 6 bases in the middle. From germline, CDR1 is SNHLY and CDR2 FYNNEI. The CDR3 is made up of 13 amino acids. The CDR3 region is CASSEGTDYGYTF. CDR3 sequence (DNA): TGTGCCAGCAGTGAAGGGACAGACTATGGCTACACCTTC.

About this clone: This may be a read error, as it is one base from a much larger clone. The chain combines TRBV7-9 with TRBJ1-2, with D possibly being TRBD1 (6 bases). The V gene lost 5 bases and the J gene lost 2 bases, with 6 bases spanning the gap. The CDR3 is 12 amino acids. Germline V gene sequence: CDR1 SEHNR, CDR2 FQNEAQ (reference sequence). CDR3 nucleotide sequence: TGTGCCAGCAGCGGACAGAACTATGGCTACACCTTC. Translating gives CASSGQNYGYTF.

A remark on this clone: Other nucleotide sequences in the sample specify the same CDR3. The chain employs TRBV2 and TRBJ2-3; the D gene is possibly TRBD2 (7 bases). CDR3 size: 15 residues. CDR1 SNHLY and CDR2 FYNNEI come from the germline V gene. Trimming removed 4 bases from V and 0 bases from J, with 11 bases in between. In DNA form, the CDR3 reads TGTGCCAGCAGTGGGGGGCGGGGGAGCACAGATACGCAGTATTTT. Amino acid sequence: CASSGGRGSTDTQYF. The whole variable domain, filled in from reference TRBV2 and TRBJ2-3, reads EPEVTQTPSHQVTQMGQEVILRCVPISNHLYFYWYRQILGQKVEFLVSFYNNEISEKSEIFDDQFSVERPDGSNFTLKIRSTKLEDSAMYFCASSGGRGSTDTQYFGPGTRLTVL.

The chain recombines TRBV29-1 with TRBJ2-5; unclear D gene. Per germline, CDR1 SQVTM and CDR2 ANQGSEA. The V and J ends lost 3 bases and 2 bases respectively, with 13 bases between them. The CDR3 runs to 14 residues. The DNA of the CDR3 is TGCAGCGTTGATTCTCCGGGTTCTCAAGAGACCCAGTACTTC. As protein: CSVDSPGSQETQYF.

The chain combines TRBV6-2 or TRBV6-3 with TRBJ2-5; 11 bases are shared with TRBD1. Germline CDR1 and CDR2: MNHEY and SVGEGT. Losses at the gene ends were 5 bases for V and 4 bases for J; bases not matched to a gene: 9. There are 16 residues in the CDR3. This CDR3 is CASSPGQGVLRETQYF. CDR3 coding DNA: TGTGCCAGCAGTCCGGGACAGGGGGTTCTTAGAGAGACCCAGTACTTC.

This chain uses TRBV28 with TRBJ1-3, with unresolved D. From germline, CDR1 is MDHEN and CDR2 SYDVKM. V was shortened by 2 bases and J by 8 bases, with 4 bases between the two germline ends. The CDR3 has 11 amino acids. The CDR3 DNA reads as TGTGCCAGCAGTTTACAGTACACCATATATTTT. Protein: CASSLQYTIYF.

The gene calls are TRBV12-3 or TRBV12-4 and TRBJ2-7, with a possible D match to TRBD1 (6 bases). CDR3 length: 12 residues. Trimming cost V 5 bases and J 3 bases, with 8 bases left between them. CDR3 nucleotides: TGTGCCAGCAGTGGGACAAGCTACGAGCAGTACGTC. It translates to CASSGTSYEQYV.

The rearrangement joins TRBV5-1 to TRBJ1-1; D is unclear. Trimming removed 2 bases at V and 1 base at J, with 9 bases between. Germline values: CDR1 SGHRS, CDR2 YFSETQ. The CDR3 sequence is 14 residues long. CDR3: CASSFSSGNTEAFF. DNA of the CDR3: TGCGCCAGCAGCTTTTCCTCAGGGAACACTGAAGCTTTCTTT.

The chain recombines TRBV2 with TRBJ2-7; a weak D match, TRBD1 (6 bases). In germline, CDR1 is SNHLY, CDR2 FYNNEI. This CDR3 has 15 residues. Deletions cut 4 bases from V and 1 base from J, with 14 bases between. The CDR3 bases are TGTGCCAGCAGTGCAAATACAGGGTTTTCCTACGAGCAGTACTTC. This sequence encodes CASSANTGFSYEQYF.

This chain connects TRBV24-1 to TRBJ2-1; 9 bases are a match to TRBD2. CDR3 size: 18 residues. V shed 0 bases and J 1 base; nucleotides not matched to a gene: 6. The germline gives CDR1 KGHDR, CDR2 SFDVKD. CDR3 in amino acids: CATSDLSASGNSYNEQFF. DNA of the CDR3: TGTGCCACCAGTGATTTGTCTGCTAGCGGGAATTCCTACAATGAGCAGTTCTTC.

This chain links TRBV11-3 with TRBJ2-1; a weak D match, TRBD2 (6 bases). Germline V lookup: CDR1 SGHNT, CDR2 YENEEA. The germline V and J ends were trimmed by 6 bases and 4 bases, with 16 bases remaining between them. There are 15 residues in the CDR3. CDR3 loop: CASRMGGGVYNEQFF. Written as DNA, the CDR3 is TGTGCCAGCAGGATGGGAGGAGGGGTTTACAATGAGCAGTTCTTC.

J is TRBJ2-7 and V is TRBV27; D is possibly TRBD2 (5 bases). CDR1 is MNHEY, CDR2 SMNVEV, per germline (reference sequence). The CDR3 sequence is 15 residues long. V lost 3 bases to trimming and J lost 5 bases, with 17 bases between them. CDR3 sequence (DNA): TGTGCCAGCAGTTTGAGGGCCAGCTATCGCCACGAGCAGTACGTC. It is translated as CASSLRASYRHEQYV.

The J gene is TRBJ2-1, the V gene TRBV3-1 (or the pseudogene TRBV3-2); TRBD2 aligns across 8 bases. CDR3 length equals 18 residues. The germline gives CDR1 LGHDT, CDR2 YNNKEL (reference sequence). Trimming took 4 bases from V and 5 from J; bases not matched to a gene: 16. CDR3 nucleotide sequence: TGTGCCAGCAGCCGAGCTAACGGGGGGGCCGCCCCTAACAATGAGCAGTTCTTC. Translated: CASSRANGGAAPNNEQFF.

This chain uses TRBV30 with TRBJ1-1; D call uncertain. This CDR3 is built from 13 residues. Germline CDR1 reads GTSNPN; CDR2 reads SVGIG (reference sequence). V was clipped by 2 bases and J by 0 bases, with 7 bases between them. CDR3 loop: CAWSFSMNTEAFF. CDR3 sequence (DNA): TGTGCCTGGAGTTTTAGCATGAACACTGAAGCTTTCTTT.

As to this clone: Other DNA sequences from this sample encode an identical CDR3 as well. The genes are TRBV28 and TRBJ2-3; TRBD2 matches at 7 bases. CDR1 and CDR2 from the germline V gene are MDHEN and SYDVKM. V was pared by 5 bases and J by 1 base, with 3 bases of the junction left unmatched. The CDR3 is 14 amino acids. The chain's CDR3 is CASSPLAGTDTQYF. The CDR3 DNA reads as TGTGCCAGCAGTCCCCTAGCGGGCACAGATACGCAGTATTTT.

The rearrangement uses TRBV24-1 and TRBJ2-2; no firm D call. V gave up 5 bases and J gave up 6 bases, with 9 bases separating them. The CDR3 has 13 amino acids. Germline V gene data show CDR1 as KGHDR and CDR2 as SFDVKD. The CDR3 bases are TGTGCCACCAGTGTTTCCGTTTCCGGGGAGCTGTTTTTT. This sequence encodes CATSVSVSGELFF.

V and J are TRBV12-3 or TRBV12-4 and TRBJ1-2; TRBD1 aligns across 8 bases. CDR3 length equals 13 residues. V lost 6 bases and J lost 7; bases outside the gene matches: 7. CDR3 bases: TGTGCCAGCAGCCCGGACAGGGTAGTTGGCTACACCTTC. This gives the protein CASSPDRVVGYTF.

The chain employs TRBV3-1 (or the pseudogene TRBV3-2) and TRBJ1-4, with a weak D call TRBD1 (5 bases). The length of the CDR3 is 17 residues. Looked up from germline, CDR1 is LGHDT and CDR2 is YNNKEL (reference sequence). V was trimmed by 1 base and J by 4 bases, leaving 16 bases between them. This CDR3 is CASSQGRGSTDNEKLFF. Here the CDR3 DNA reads TGTGCCAGCAGCCAAGGAAGGGGTTCAACTGATAATGAAAAACTGTTTTTT.

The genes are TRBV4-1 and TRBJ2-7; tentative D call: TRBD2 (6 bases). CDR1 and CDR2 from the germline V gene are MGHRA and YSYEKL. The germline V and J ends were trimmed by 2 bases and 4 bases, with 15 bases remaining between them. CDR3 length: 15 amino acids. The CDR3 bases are TGCGCCAGCAGCCAAATTGAGGAGGGGACGTACGAGCAGTACTTC. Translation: CASSQIEEGTYEQYF.